This TCR beta chain was obtained from a study of blood T cell repertoires in COVID-19 (dated by TCRdb to about 2020). Looking at the study overall: Collaborator samples came from the United States, Italy and Spain and covered acute and convalescent phases of COVID-19. The material from the prospective study consisted of cDNA or gDNA derived from T cells, B-cell-depleted T cells, or PBMCs. Deeply sampled blood TCRbeta repertoires from subjects exposed to, actively infected with, or recovered from COVID-19 were included in the dataset. The repertoires were made available in a free public database intended to serve as a resource for research on the immune response to SARS-CoV-2. Samples were obtained from the ongoing ImmuneRACE study (first 160 participants) and from over 1,000 subjects provided by 6 global collaborators. The sample metadata nearly always contained a de-identified subject ID, COVID-19 status, age in years and sex. Where HLA class I and class II types were available, the types were taken from metadata supplied by the sample provider, not from assay-based typing.

Turning to this clone: No antigen is known for it. It has no much larger one-base neighbor in the sample; base qualities were not kept.

What the work shows at the level of the full study, not this receptor alone: Clinical and demographic metadata were provided uncurated, with the amount varying by source and participant.

Each collaborating institution followed its own protocols to collect whole blood in K2EDTA tubes. Collaborator samples were shipped for TCRbeta analysis as frozen whole blood, isolated PBMCs, or DNA extracted from either sample type. CDR1 and CDR2 are read off the germline V gene as KGHSH and LQKENI. The CDR3 has 19 amino acids, counting the end cysteine and phenylalanine. Of all the DNA, just the CDR3 is kept, 57 bases in frame from base 1. The V and J ends are trimmed by 3 bases and 0 bases, leaving 18 bases between them. TCRbeta CDR3 regions were amplified from genomic DNA using the immunoSEQ Assay, a bias-controlled multiplex PCR. In the paper's pipeline: The number of nucleated cells in each sample was estimated from the amplification of reference gene primers within the assay. To quantify the absolute abundance of each unique TCRbeta CDR3 rearrangement, sequence reads were collapsed and filtered. For each sample, productive Simpson clonality was calculated as the square root of Simpson's diversity index over productive rearrangements. The clones in this table, taken by TCRdb from immuneACCESS, are in-frame only. Not every clone is retained; where verified, under half of the shortfall comes from an unresolved V gene, and the cause of the rest is unknown. The V and J calls and clone size are taken from that table; D and trimming were inferred from the DNA. The table for this sample lists 150,000 to 200,000 clones; roughly three quarters of them were counted only once. The ten largest make up 17% of the sample.

Sequencing used peripheral blood. This receptor chain uses TRBV18 and TRBJ1-6; possibly the D gene is TRBD1, per 5 matching bases. The TCR sequence derives from a man aged 60 to 69 with active or convalescent COVID-19. The CDR3 region has the sequence CASSPTAIRQSSYNSPLHF. Read as DNA, the sequence is TGTGCCAGCTCACCCACCGCAATCAGACAGAGCTCCTATAATTCACCCCTCCACTTT.